This entry concerns a single T cell receptor beta chain. Its antigen remains undetermined. No clone much larger than this one lies a single base away; base qualities are absent. With the library built for alpha chains, this beta chain is off target and its frequency is not meaningful. The method was RT-PCR. Sequencing was performed on an Illumina MiSeq. TCRdb cleaned the public reads at Q25 with fastp, built clones with MiXCR and kept in-frame beta chains. Entries are consolidated by CDR3 protein sequence, retaining the most common genes and DNA. The sample has approximately 6,000 distinct CDR3 sequences on record, more than 85% of them singletons. Around 8% of the sample is held by the ten biggest clonotypes. The entry originates in a study listed by TCRdb under 2016. The germline V gene (reference sequence) supplies CDR1 DFQATT and CDR2 SNEGSKA. Trimming removed 1 base from V and 0 bases from J; the gene matches leave 8 bases unexplained. The CDR3 measures 16 amino acids from cysteine to phenylalanine. Just CDR3 DNA is preserved here, 48 bases in frame from base 1.

The sample consisted of memory CD4+ T cells from blood. The chain is made from TRBV20-1 and TRBJ2-7, with TRBD2 matching 8 junction bases. This TCR derives from a female donor in good health, serving as a healthy control. The nucleotide sequence reads TGCAGTGCTAGAGGGGGAACTAGCGGCCTCTCCTACGAGCAGTACTTC. Its translation reads: CSARGGTSGLSYEQYF.